The clone carrying this TCR beta chain has just one count. The sample is drawn from a study of blood T cell repertoires in COVID-19. In the authors' workflow: Estimates of nucleated cell counts were drawn from the amplification of reference gene primers. Measured with immunoSEQ multiplex PCR; TCRdb has only the in-frame clones, and not every one. The DNA was the basis for D and trimming; V, J and clone size are from that table. Found here are about 350,000 clones, under 95% of them singletons; the top ten hold roughly 3%. This clonotype originated in a woman aged 18-35 years who had recovered from COVID-19. The sequenced sample consisted of peripheral blood.

The CDR3 DNA reads as TGTGCCAGCTCACCAGGACTTGATCAGCCCCAGCATTTT. Translation gives CASSPGLDQPQHF. The chain couples TRBV18 to TRBJ1-5; D uncertain. The germline gives CDR1 KGHSH, CDR2 LQKENI. With 2 bases removed from V and 5 bases from J, the gap between germline ends came to 7 bases. The CDR3 is 13 residues long.